The next 3 T cell receptor beta chains were all read from a single sample in a study of Graves' ophthalmopathy and Graves' hyperthyroidism. Amplification of TCR beta CDR3 regions used RNA transcripts. Scientists carried out first-round RT-PCR using HTBI primers and then a second-round multiplex PCR. Using its own MiXCR run on the multiplex PCR reads, TCRdb lists one record per CDR3 protein. The sample records under 800,000 distinct CDR3 sequences, over 20% being singletons. Sequencing input: peripheral blood. These receptors came from a young woman with stable Graves' hyperthyroidism. Some clones in this sample may be carry-over from other donors' samples.

CDR3 nucleotides: TGTGCCAGCAGTTACTCGGGGGTTACGAACACCGGGGAGCTGTTTTTT. Its protein product is CASSYSGVTNTGELFF. The rearrangement uses TRBV6-5 and TRBJ2-2, with D perhaps assigned TRBD1 or TRBD2 (5 bases each). The CDR3 runs to 16 residues. Between the trimmed V and J ends, which lost 0 bases and 0 bases, there was a span of 8 bases. CDR1 is MNHEY, CDR2 SVGAGI, per germline.

On this clonotype: A much larger clone lies one base from this, so it may be a read error. V usage is TRBV9 and J usage is TRBJ1-1, with a weak D call TRBD1 (6 bases). In germline, CDR1 is SGDLS, CDR2 YYNGEE. The CDR3 has 12 residues. Trimming cost V 6 bases and J 7 bases, with 13 bases left between them. This CDR3 is CASIPGAREAFF. The CDR3 DNA is TGTGCCAGCATCCCGGGGGCGCGTGAAGCTTTCTTT.

This clonotype has at least ten counts. The chain couples TRBV5-4 to TRBJ1-3, with a possible D match to TRBD1 (6 bases). CDR1 SGHNT and CDR2 YYREEE come from the germline V gene (reference sequence). The CDR3 contains 13 residues. Trimming removed 3 bases from V and 2 bases from J, with 6 bases in between. CDR3 sequence (DNA): TGTGCCAGCAGCTCAGGGGCTGGAAACACCATATATTTT. It yields the protein CASSSGAGNTIYF.